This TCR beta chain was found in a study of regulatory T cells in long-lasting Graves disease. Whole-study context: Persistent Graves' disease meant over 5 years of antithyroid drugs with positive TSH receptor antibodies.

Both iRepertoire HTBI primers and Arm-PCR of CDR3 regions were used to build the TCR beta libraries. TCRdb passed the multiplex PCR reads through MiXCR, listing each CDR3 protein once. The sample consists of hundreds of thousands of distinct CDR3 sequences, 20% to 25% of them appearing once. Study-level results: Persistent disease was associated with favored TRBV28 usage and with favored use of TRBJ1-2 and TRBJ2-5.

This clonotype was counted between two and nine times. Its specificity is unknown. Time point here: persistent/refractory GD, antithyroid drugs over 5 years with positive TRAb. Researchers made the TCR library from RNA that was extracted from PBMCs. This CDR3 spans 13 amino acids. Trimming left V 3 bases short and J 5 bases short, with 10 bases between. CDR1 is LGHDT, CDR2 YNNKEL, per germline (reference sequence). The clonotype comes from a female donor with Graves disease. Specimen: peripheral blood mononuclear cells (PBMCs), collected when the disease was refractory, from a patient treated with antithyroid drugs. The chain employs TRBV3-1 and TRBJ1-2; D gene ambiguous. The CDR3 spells CASSQAGRYGYTF. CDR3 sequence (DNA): TGTGCCAGCAGCCAGGCTGGGCGTTATGGCTACACCTTC. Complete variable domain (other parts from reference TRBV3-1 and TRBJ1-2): DTAVSQTPKYLVTQMGNDKSIKCEQNLGHDTMYWYKQDSKKFLKIMFSYNNKELIINETVPNRFSPKSPDKAHLNLHINSLELGDSAVYFCASSQAGRYGYTFGSGTRLTVV.